These 15 T cell receptor beta chains were all obtained from the same sample, sequenced in a study of T cell responses to AZD1222 COVID-19 vaccine. The method was immunoSEQ multiplex PCR; TCRdb's version includes in-frame clones alone and lacks a portion of them. The data show about 120,000 clones, approximately 85% seen once. Specimen: peripheral blood, collected on day 0 of AZD1222 vaccination. The source is an adult in good health.

The V call is TRBV5-1, the J call TRBJ2-5; 7 bases are a match to TRBD1. Looked up from germline, CDR1 is SGHRS and CDR2 is YFSETQ. The CDR3 covers 15 residues. V was clipped by 4 bases and J by 5 bases; unmatched bases: 11. CDR3 region: CASSPRGFSGETQYF. The CDR3 DNA sequence: TGCGCCAGCAGCCCCAGGGGGTTCTCAGGGGAGACCCAGTACTTC.

V is TRBV4-2 and J is TRBJ1-5; D gene uncertain. The CDR3 is made up of 15 amino acids. Trimming stripped 1 base from V and 0 bases from J, with 7 bases between. Germline-derived CDR1 and CDR2 are LGHNA and YNFKEQ. The CDR3 protein is CASSQVEPSNQPQHF. CDR3 coding DNA: TGTGCCAGCAGCCAAGTGGAGCCTAGCAATCAGCCCCAGCATTTT.

This rearrangement joins TRBV6-9 to TRBJ1-2; TRBD1 matches at 9 bases. Trimming removed 4 bases from V and 7 bases from J; junction bases left unmatched: 4. CDR3 size: 13 residues. Germline CDR1 is MNHGY and CDR2 is SVAAGI. CDR3 protein: CASSSGQGSGYTF. CDR3 nucleotide sequence: TGTGCCAGCAGTTCGGGACAGGGATCTGGCTACACCTTC.

The chain couples TRBV28 to TRBJ1-3, with unresolved D. This CDR3 region has 13 residues. The germline gives CDR1 MDHEN, CDR2 SYDVKM. V was shortened by 5 bases and J by 3 bases, with 8 bases between the two germline ends. CDR3 DNA sequence: TGTGCCAGCAGTGAAGGTGGTGGAAACACCATATATTTT. Its protein product is CASSEGGGNTIYF.

This clone was counted a few times. This chain uses TRBV12-3 or TRBV12-4 with TRBJ2-7; D may be TRBD1 or TRBD2 (5 bases each). There are 13 residues in the CDR3. V was trimmed by 5 bases and J by 3 bases, leaving 11 bases between them. The CDR3 region is CASSIEGYYEQYF. The CDR3 bases are TGTGCCAGCAGTATAGAGGGGTACTACGAGCAGTACTTC.

This clone was found a few times. The chain couples TRBV19 to TRBJ1-2, with 7 bases lining up with TRBD1. Germline V lookup: CDR1 LNHDA, CDR2 SQIVND (reference sequence). The CDR3 runs to 15 residues. The trim removed 5 bases at V and 4 bases at J, leaving 10 bases unmatched. In DNA form, the CDR3 reads TGTGCCAGTAGTTACGAGACAGGGACCTTCTATGGCTACACCTTC. Translation: CASSYETGTFYGYTF.

The J gene is TRBJ2-3, the V gene TRBV6-4, with 9 bases identical to TRBD2. The CDR3 is 16 residues long. V dropped 5 bases and J dropped 4; count of bases not matched to a gene: 10. Germline CDR1 reads MRHNA; CDR2 reads SNTAGT. DNA of the CDR3: TGTGCCAGCAGTCCCACGGTAGCGGGGGCTGCAGATACGCAGTATTTT. It codes for CASSPTVAGAADTQYF.

The chain is built from TRBV12-5 and TRBJ1-3, with unresolved D. Trimming pared 5 bases from V and 3 bases from J, leaving 20 bases between. Germline lookup yields CDR1 LGHNT and CDR2 FRNRAP. The CDR3 has 17 residues. CDR3 sequence: CASGPPWTIAGGNTIYF. The CDR3 DNA reads TGTGCTAGTGGTCCCCCTTGGACTATCGCGGGTGGAAACACCATATATTTT.

In this sample, this clone turned up once. The rearrangement joins TRBV4-1 to TRBJ1-6; D gene uncertain. The CDR3 length is 17 residues. V dropped 0 bases and J dropped 7 bases, with 16 bases sitting between them. Germline CDR1 is MGHRA and CDR2 is YSYEKL. CDR3 nucleotides: TGCGCCAGCAGCCAAGATTCCGGTCATGTCGCCAATTCACCCCTCCACTTT. This translates into CASSQDSGHVANSPLHF.

The rearrangement uses TRBV6-5 and TRBJ1-5; D is undetermined. Germline loops: CDR1 MNHEY, CDR2 SVGAGI. Trimming pared 2 bases from V and 4 bases from J, leaving 6 bases between. The CDR3 is 13 residues long. DNA for the CDR3: TGTGCCAGCAGTTACGCCGGTAATCAGCCCCAGCATTTT. Encoded protein: CASSYAGNQPQHF.

The V and J genes are TRBV5-1 and TRBJ1-2; unclear D gene. Deletions cut 4 bases from V and 0 bases from J, with 7 bases between. The germline V gene has CDR1 SGHRS and CDR2 YFSETQ. This CDR3 has 13 residues. CDR3 nucleotide sequence: TGCGCCAGCAGCCCTACAACTAACTATGGCTACACCTTC. It encodes CASSPTTNYGYTF. Looking up the rest from reference TRBV5-1 and TRBJ1-2 gives the full variable domain: KAGVTQTPRYLIKTRGQQVTLSCSPISGHRSVSWYQQTPGQGLQFLFEYFSETQRNKGNFPGRFSGRQFSNSRSEMNVSTLELGDSALYLCASSPTTNYGYTFGSGTRLTVV.

The chain joins TRBV2 to TRBJ2-2, with 15 bases lining up with TRBD2. V shed 4 bases, J shed 10 bases, and the junction held 10 bases outside the gene matches. Germline V gene sequence: CDR1 SNHLY, CDR2 FYNNEI. This CDR3 region has 17 residues. The chain's CDR3 is CASSAPGLAGGSAELFF. CDR3 nucleotides: TGTGCCAGCAGTGCCCCGGGACTAGCGGGGGGTTCCGCGGAGCTGTTTTTT.

The V call is TRBV7-2, the J call TRBJ1-2, with 7 bases aligning to TRBD1. The CDR3 runs to 15 residues. J lost 2 bases, V lost 1 base, and 4 bases had no gene match. The germline V gene has CDR1 SGHTA and CDR2 FQGNSA. CDR3 in DNA: TGTGCCAGCAGCTTAGTGGGGGGACAGAACTATGGCTACACCTTC. Translated: CASSLVGGQNYGYTF.

The rearrangement uses TRBV7-2 and TRBJ2-4, with 7 positions matching TRBD2. From germline, CDR1 is SGHTA and CDR2 FQGNSA. Germline trimming cut 2 bases from V and 10 bases from J; bases unmatched to any gene: 8. The CDR3 has 14 amino acids. The CDR3 sequence: CASSLRSGAGIQYF. Written as DNA, the CDR3 is TGTGCCAGCAGCTTACGGAGCGGGGCTGGAATTCAGTACTTC. Full variable domain (outside the CDR3, taken from reference TRBV7-2 and TRBJ2-4): GAGVSQSPSNKVTEKGKDVELRCDPISGHTALYWYRQSLGQGLEFLIYFQGNSAPDKSGLPSDRFSAERTGGSVSTLTIQRTQQEDSAVYLCASSLRSGAGIQYFGAGTRLSVL.

As DNA, the CDR3 is TGTGCCAGCAGCTTTCTACAGCCCCAAGAGACCCAGTACTTC. Its protein is CASSFLQPQETQYF. V is TRBV7-9 and J is TRBJ2-5; D unresolved. Trimming pared 3 bases from V and 1 base from J, leaving 9 bases between. In germline, CDR1 is SEHNR, CDR2 FQNEAQ (reference sequence). The CDR3 runs 14 residues.